These T cell receptor beta chains were read from a single sample in a study of beta chain features in type 1 diabetes. The table came from immunoSEQ multiplex PCR; TCRdb's copy has only in-frame clones and leaves some out. Among 500,000 to 850,000 clones listed, around 15% were seen once. The sequenced sample consisted of naive CD4+ T cells from blood. All receptors derive from a man between 18 and 35 years old with type 1 diabetes. Each CDR3 is given without its conserved first and last residue.

v_gene	len	j_gene	CDR3aa
TRBV7-2	12	TRBJ2-3	ASSLRLVPDTQY
TRBV9	11	TRBJ2-1	ASSRRSDNEQF
TRBV2	13	TRBJ1-2	ASSQKTGIYYGYT
TRBV4-2	14	TRBJ2-1	ASSQGWGLAGGVRF
TRBV25-1	11	TRBJ2-7	ASSLTLREGMY
TRBV9	13	TRBJ1-5	ASSVGKDRGWPQH
TRBV9	10	TRBJ2-7	ASSGPWDEQY
TRBV30	11	TRBJ2-7	AWSVLTGLGQY
TRBV10-3	12	TRBJ2-3	AISDEGRTDTQY
TRBV4-2	14	TRBJ2-7	ASSPQTSGGTYEQY
TRBV4-3	14	TRBJ2-3	ASSLASRGWADTQY
TRBV18	10	TRBJ1-2	ASSQDRYGYT
TRBV19	14	TRBJ2-2	ATRTGATANTGELF
TRBV28	14	TRBJ2-7	ASTTAGTEGSYEQY
TRBV7-9	10	TRBJ1-6	ASSLADSPLH
TRBV7-2	11	TRBJ1-5	ASSLMGVQPQH
TRBV14	11	TRBJ2-1	ASSLGPFQEQF